This section outlines one TCR beta chain sequence together with its context. The antigen is undetermined. This sample stems from a study of T cell responses to AZD1222 COVID-19 vaccine. Study-wide points: Spike-wide coverage was observed for vaccine-associated CD4 TCRs, with dominant responses at 160-218 and 743-854. Targeting of unmutated variant regions was reportedly seen in nearly half of spike-specific TCRs. Repertoire sampling was restricted to post-peak T cell response timepoints.

There are 13 residues in the CDR3. Germline-derived CDR1 and CDR2 are GTSNPN and SVGIG (reference sequence). V shed 4 bases and J shed 10 bases, with 14 bases lying between them. Produced via immunoSEQ multiplex PCR; TCRdb's table is partial and in-frame only. This sample has more than 85,000 clones, with around 90% found just once. The sequencing used peripheral blood, collected 28 days after the second AZD1222 dose. This sequence joins TRBV30 and TRBJ1-6, with no clear D. The source of this sequence is an adult who received the AZD1222 COVID-19 vaccine. The DNA of the CDR3 is TGTGCCTGGAATTCGGGTGGTGGCTCACCCCTCCACTTT. Translating it yields CAWNSGGGSPLHF. Drawing the rest from reference TRBV30 and TRBJ1-6, the complete variable domain is SQTIHQWPATLVQPVGSPLSLECTVEGTSNPNLYWYRQAAGRGLQLLFYSVGIGQISSEVPQNLSASRPQDRQFILSSKKLLLSDSGFYLCAWNSGGGSPLHFGNGTRLTVT.